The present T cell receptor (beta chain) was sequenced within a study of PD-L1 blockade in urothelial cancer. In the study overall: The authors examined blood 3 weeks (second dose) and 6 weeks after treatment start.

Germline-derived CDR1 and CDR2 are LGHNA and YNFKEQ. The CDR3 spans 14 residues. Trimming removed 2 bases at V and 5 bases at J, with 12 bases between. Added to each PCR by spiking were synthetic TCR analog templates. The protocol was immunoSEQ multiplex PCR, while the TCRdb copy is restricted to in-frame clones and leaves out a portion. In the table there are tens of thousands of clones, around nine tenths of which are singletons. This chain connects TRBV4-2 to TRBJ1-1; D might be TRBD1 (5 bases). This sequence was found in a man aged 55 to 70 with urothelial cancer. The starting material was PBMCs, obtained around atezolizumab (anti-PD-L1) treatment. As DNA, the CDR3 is TGTGCCAGCAGCCAATTGATTCGGGGGACTGAAGCTTTCTTT. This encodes CASSQLIRGTEAFF.